This T cell receptor beta chain was retrieved from a study of T cells in Graves' hyperthyroidism and ophthalmopathy. Recently diagnosed hyperthyroidism of less than 2 months' duration affected patients aged 18 to 65. For the diagnoses, clinical symptoms, serum thyroxine and TRAb, thyroid ultrasound and orbital computed tomography were used. Amplification of TCR beta CDR3 regions was performed using RNA transcripts as template. First-round RT-PCR of the TCR CDR3 relied on the HTBI primer set. TCRdb re-analysed the multiplex PCR reads in MiXCR, keeping a single row per CDR3 protein. The repertoire holds around 620,000 distinct CDR3 sequences, with under 20% as singletons. In its sample, this clonotype was seen many times. CDR1 and CDR2 (germline): MNHNS, SASEGT. The V gene end was trimmed by 4 bases and the J gene end by 4 bases; junction bases not matched to a gene: 4. The length of the CDR3 is 15 residues.

This receptor was identified in a woman aged 25 to 39 with Graves' hyperthyroidism. The chain recombines TRBV6-1 with TRBJ1-6; 7 nucleotides agree with TRBD1. Material for sequencing was blood. CDR3 bases: TGTGCCAGCAGTGCTCCGGGACAGTATAATTCACCCCTCCACTTT. Protein product: CASSAPGQYNSPLHF.